This paragraph reports one T cell receptor beta chain. CDR1 and CDR2 from the germline V gene are SEHNR and FQNEAQ (reference sequence). The length of the CDR3 is 15 residues. Template switching introduced UMIs that contain a 6-nucleotide sample barcode. From its re-call of the 5' RACE reads, TCRdb lists each CDR3 protein once, without DNA. The ten most abundant clones cover about 2.2% of a sample with about 450,000 distinct CDR3 sequences. These data come from a study of monozygotic twins with inflammatory bowel disease. The source of this sequence is a human donor with ulcerative colitis or Crohn's disease, or a healthy co-twin of an affected twin (not recorded which). This chain connects TRBV7-9 to TRBJ1-4; there is no DNA to check the TCRdb D call of TRBD1. The sequenced material came from blood. The CDR3 is CASSGAGATNEKLFF.